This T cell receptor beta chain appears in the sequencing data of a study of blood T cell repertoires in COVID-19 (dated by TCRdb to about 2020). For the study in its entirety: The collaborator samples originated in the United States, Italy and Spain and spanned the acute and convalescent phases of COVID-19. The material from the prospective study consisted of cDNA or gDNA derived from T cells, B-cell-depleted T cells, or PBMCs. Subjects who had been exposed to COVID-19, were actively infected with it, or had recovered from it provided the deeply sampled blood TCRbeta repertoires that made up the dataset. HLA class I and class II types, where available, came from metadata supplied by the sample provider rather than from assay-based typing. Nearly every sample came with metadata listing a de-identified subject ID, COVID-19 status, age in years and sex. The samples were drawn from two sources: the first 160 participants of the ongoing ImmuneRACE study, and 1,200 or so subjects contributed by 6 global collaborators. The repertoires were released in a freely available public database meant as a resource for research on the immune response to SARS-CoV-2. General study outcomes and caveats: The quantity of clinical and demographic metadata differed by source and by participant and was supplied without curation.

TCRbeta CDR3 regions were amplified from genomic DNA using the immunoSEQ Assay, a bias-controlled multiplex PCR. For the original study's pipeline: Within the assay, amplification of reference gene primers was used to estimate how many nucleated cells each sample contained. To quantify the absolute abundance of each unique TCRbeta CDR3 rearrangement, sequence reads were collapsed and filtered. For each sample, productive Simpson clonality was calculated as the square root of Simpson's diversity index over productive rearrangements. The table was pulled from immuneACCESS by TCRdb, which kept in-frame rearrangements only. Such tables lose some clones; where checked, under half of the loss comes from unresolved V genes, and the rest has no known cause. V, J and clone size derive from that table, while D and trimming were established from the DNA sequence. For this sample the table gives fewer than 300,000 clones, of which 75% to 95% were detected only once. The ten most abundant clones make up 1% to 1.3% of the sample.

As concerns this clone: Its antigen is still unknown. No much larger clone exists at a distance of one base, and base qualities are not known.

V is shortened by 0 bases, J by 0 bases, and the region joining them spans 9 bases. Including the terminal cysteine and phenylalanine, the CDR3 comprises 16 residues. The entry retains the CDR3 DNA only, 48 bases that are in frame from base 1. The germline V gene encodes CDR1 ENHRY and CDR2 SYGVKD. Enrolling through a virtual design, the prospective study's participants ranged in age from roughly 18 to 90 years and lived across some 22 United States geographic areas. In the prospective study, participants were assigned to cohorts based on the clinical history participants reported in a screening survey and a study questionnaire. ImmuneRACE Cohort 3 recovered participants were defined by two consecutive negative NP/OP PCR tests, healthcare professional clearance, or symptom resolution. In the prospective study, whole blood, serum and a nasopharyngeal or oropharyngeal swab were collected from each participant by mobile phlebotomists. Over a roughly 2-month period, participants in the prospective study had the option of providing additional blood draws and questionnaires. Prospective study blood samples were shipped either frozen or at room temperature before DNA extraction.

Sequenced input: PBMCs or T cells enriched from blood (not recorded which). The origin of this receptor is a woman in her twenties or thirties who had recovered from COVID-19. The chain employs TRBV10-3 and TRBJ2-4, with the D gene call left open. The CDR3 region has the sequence CAISESTRVAKNIQYF. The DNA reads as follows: TGTGCCATCAGTGAGTCGACTCGGGTAGCCAAAAACATTCAGTACTTC.